This T cell receptor beta chain originates from a study of cytomegalovirus exposure and HLA in healthy donors (dated by TCRdb to 2017 to 2019). About the investigation overall: An earlier analysis of fewer than 750 of the donors reported 250 to 350 Gb of sequence data and 117 million unique TCR beta sequences obtained from about 180 million T cells. Approximately 300 gigabases of sequencing data and around 87 million unique TCR sequences were included in an early release covering about 700 HLA-typed donors. Of the roughly 420 genotyped donors, more than 75% were placed in the genetic ancestry cluster associated with self-reported Caucasian donors. The study aimed to test whether signatures of past pathogen exposure could be identified by cataloging public T cell receptors. The study used immunosequencing to profile the T cell repertoires of under 700 subjects and linked those repertoires to cytomegalovirus serostatus. In addition to the first cohort of 500 to 850 subjects, a separate validation cohort of 130 or so different subjects was used. High-throughput TCR immunosequencing, statistical association of individual TCRs with disease status, and machine learning were combined to predict cytomegalovirus infection status. A later analysis re-analyzed previously published TCR beta repertoires from 666 donors and added high-resolution HLA genotyping to study TCR occurrence patterns. In the later analysis, no new phenotypic data were used to find candidate immune exposures; instead, reliance was placed on TCR beta sequences and their occurrence across donors. An earlier analysis of roughly 580 of the donors used high-throughput TCR beta sequencing to judge whether each TCR beta V gene segment behaved as functional or pseudogenic. Donor age, sex, ethnicity and CMV serostatus were compiled alongside the repertoire data. A later genetic analysis took genome-wide SNP genotypes for 398 of the 666 donors and used that subset as a discovery cohort. All discovery cohort repertoires had been generated using a single sequencing platform. Both class I and class II loci were covered by HLA typing, at four-digit resolution. The number of typed donors differed by locus: about 629-640 for A, B, C, DRB1 and DQB1; 522 for DQA1; some 610 for DPA1; and 450 to 480 for DPB1. About five DR-DQ haplotypes were handled as single units for association and clustering because linkage in the cohort was strong. Across around 400 genotyped donors of the cohort, an average of 235,054 unique TCR beta nucleotide sequences per donor were sequenced, and roughly a sixth of those sequences were non-productive. Study-wide findings and limitations: In both the original and validation cohorts, the classifier was reported to diagnose cytomegalovirus status with high specificity and sensitivity. Correlated functional status among segregating V segments might reflect linkage disequilibrium, but an unknown experimental factor could not be ruled out. According to a later analysis, most CMV-associated TCR beta chains appeared to be HLA-restricted, and the HLA associations seemed to be driven largely by CMV exposure. In an earlier analysis of about 540 of the donors, most TCR beta V segments were observed in productive rearrangements about 87% or about 30% of the time, broadly matching IMGT annotations. In a later analysis, HLA-associated TCR beta chains were found to be more clonally expanded and to have lower generation probabilities than equally common non-associated chains. At a false discovery rate of 0.05, a later analysis linked some 18,000 TCR beta sequences to specific HLA alleles. It was suggested by the authors that the approach could potentially be generalized to other disease states and immunological phenotypes. Because the 87-base-pair reads could not distinguish some IMGT-functional V segments, including TRBV6-2 and TRBV6-3, those segments were excluded. Compared with the 666-donor mean, donors in an Asian-associated ancestry cluster had fewer N-insertions in productive TCRs, according to a later genetic analysis. Because some donors lacked HLA typing at each locus, the association tests relied only on the typed subset. In a later analysis, TCR association rates were found to vary across HLA loci, with the most associated TCRs seen for DRB1 alleles and the fewest for HLA-C alleles. Presence/absence analyses assumed roughly uniform sequencing depth across donors, an assumption that may not hold. A few of the identified cytomegalovirus-associated TCR beta chains were confirmed in vitro to be specific for cytomegalovirus antigens. A further reported finding was that TCR beta sequences accurately predicted the HLA-A and HLA-B alleles for most subjects in the first cohort. This cohort had only TCR beta chains sequenced, and the lack of alpha or paired-chain data limited which features could be detected. When HLA alleles, especially DR and DQ, strongly co-occurred, attributing TCR associations to individual alleles was difficult. Across donors, most TCR sequences were observed very rarely, whereas some public TCRs were present in many individuals. Some 16 rarely observed V segments, including chromosome 9 orphons, were excluded from the earlier analysis of about 600 of the donors because counts were too low. A later analysis reported that several top co-occurrence clusters appeared linked to parvovirus B19, influenza, CMV and Epstein-Barr virus. The study gave a list of about 150 TCR beta chains associated with cytomegalovirus. V-gene and J-gene trimming of TCR beta chains was associated with a missense DCLRE1C variant in a later genetic analysis, and the association was replicated in an independent cohort. A cluster of highly shared sequence variants was judged likely to represent a technical artifact of the sequencing pipeline. Immune exposure information for the cohort was limited to CMV serostatus.

The cohort was made up of roughly 670 healthy bone marrow donors. All cohort members were sampled while nominally healthy, although unrecorded immune exposures were likely present. The donor was CMV seropositive and was included in the group of 250 to 300 seropositive cohort members. A peripheral blood sample was provided by each donor, and peripheral blood mononuclear cells were used for TCR beta sequencing. The Qiagen DNeasy Blood Extraction Kit was used to extract genomic DNA from the blood cell samples. The CDR3 numbers 15 residues from cysteine through phenylalanine. CDR3 DNA is the only sequence kept; it has 45 bases, read in frame from the first base. The library was generated by the immunoSEQ multiplex PCR assay. The multiplex PCR relied on a mix of 60 forward primers for TCR Vbeta segments and 13 reverse primers for TCR Jbeta segments. The CDR3 region of rearranged TCR beta genes was amplified from genomic DNA by a multiplex PCR assay. The Illumina HiSeq System was used to sequence the amplified TCR beta libraries as 87-base-pair reads. Under the source paper's analysis protocol: In a later analysis, about 80 million unique TCR beta chains were counted across the 500 to 850 repertoires, and roughly 9.9 million of these chains were shared by at least two donors. Raw reads were error-corrected and collapsed into unique sequences with a nearest-neighbor algorithm that merged closely related sequences to remove PCR and sequencing errors. CDR3 sequences were aligned to IMGT reference sequences to assign V, D and J gene segments. For a sequence to be retained, at least a six-nucleotide match to both a V gene segment and a J gene segment was required. Rearrangements were called productive when the CDR3 lacked stop codons and stayed in frame with V and J; all others were non-productive. Following IMGT convention, CDR3 was defined as the stretch from the second conserved V-encoded cysteine up to the conserved J-encoded phenylalanine. Sequences without an unambiguous match to a single V gene segment were excluded from the earlier analysis of 450 to 750 of the donors. An earlier analysis of some 500 of the donors classified V segments as functional when productive rearrangements were above 56.7% and as segregating when the standard deviation between donors was above 5%. A statistical classification framework was built to diagnose cytomegalovirus status from the catalog of TCR beta chain sequences. In a later analysis, TCR nucleotide sequences were compared against IMGT/GENE-DB human TR gene sequences so that V and J genes could be assigned. The TCRdist pipeline was used in a later analysis to assign CDR3 sequences and most-parsimonious VDJ recombination scenarios. A later analysis defined each TCR beta chain by its CDR3 amino acid sequence plus V-gene family, and excluded reads lacking a unique V-gene family. A later analysis removed several hundred highly shared, low-generation-probability nucleotide sequences to deal with suspected cross-contamination and a sequencing artifact. In a later analysis, a clonal expansion index was calculated for each public chain from normalized within-repertoire ranks of inferred template counts. In a later analysis, generation probabilities were computed using a VDJ recombination model fitted to out-of-frame rearrangements, and the results were checked against IGoR. A later analysis scored TCR-TCR, TCR-HLA and TCR-CMV co-occurrence with hypergeometric tests, applying a repertoire-size bias correction to TCR pairs. To estimate false discovery rates, a later analysis permuted the HLA or CMV assignments 20 times. In a later analysis, co-occurring TCRs were grouped using DBSCAN, with TCRdist sequence similarity added in when clustering inside HLA-allele-positive subsets. Repertoires with fewer than 30,000 or more than 120,000 public chains were left out of co-occurrence clustering, as were several repertoires with anomalous nucleotide sharing. TCRdb mirrors the immuneACCESS table, restricted to in-frame sequences. Some clones are absent from its copies; in checked studies, under half trace to an unresolved V gene, and the reason for the others is unknown. V and J calls and clone size are as listed in that table; D and trimming were resolved from the DNA. In all, the sample holds around 150,000 clones, and 79% of those were seen once. The ten top clones hold 5% to 6.5% of the sample.

Remarks on this clone: Its antigen specificity is not known. No per-base quality is available; no much larger clone lies one base away.

Rearrangement joined TRBV21-1 to TRBJ1-3; the table gives TRBD1 as D, unverified against the DNA. TRBV21-1 is a listed pseudogene. The sequence was collected from a man aged 50-60 years in good health and CMV-seropositive. Input material: PBMCs. The DNA reads as follows: TGTGCCAGCAGCCCCGACAGTAACTCTGGAAACACCATATATTTT. Its protein is CASSPDSNSGNTIYF.